This TCR beta chain comes out of a study of cytomegalovirus exposure and HLA in healthy donors (dated by TCRdb to 2015 to 2018). Describing the broader study: According to an earlier analysis of a few hundred of the donors, 150 million to 200 million T cells yielded 120 million or so unique TCR beta sequences and about 280 Gb of sequence data. Roughly 310 gigabases of sequencing data and tens of millions of unique TCR sequences were included in an early release covering 500 to 750 HLA-typed donors. Of the 350 to 450 genotyped donors, less than 90% were placed in the genetic ancestry cluster associated with self-reported Caucasian donors. The study was designed to test whether signatures of past pathogen exposure could be identified by cataloging public T cell receptors. The T cell repertoires of around 730 subjects were profiled by immunosequencing and related to cytomegalovirus serostatus. A separate validation cohort of approximately 130 different subjects was used in addition to the approximately 610-subject first cohort. The study combined high-throughput TCR immunosequencing, statistical association of individual TCRs with disease status, and machine learning to predict cytomegalovirus infection status. In a later analysis, previously published TCR beta repertoires from 550 to 750 donors were re-analyzed and high-resolution HLA genotyping was added so that TCR occurrence patterns could be studied. Rather than using new phenotypic data, the later analysis identified candidate immune exposures from TCR beta sequences and from how often those sequences occurred across donors. An earlier analysis of roughly 580 of the donors used high-throughput TCR beta sequencing to judge whether each TCR beta V gene segment behaved as functional or pseudogenic. Donor age, sex, ethnicity and CMV serostatus were collected together with the repertoire data. In a later genetic analysis, genome-wide SNP genotypes for about three fifths of the 666 donors were used, and that subset was treated as a discovery cohort. All discovery cohort repertoires had been generated using a single sequencing platform. HLA typing included class I and class II loci at four-digit resolution. The number of donors typed differed by locus, with about 629-630 for A, B, C, DRB1 and DQB1, roughly 550 for DQA1, under 610 for DPA1, and some 440 for DPB1. Four to six DR-DQ haplotypes were handled as single units for association and clustering, since linkage in the cohort was strong. Among some 400 genotyped donors of the cohort, an average of approximately 240,000 unique TCR beta nucleotide sequences was sequenced per donor, of which about 18% were non-productive.

Clipping removes 4 bases from V and 16 bases from J, with 15 as the unmatched junction base count. The germline V gene gives CDR1 as SGHRS and CDR2 as YFSETQ. The CDR3 numbers 14 residues from cysteine through phenylalanine. The kept DNA is CDR3 alone, 42 bases in frame from the first base. Overall study outcomes, separate from this receptor: Some IMGT-functional V segments, including TRBV6-2 and TRBV6-3, could not be distinguished by the 87-base-pair reads and were therefore excluded. The only immune exposure information available for the cohort was CMV serostatus. In a later genetic analysis, fewer N-insertions in productive TCRs were reported among donors in an Asian-associated ancestry cluster than the roughly 700-donor mean. A later analysis found that HLA-associated TCR beta chains were more clonally expanded and had lower generation probabilities than equally common non-associated chains. This cohort had only TCR beta chains sequenced, and the lack of alpha or paired-chain data limited which features could be detected. Because HLA typing was unavailable for some donors at each locus, only the typed subset was used in association tests. An earlier analysis of approximately 500 of the donors showed that most TCR beta V segments appeared in productive rearrangements either about 87% or about 30% of the time, which broadly matched IMGT annotations. A later analysis associated about 17,000 TCR beta sequences with specific HLA alleles at a false discovery rate of 0.05. In a later analysis, most CMV-associated TCR beta chains were found to appear HLA-restricted, with HLA associations seemingly driven largely by CMV exposure. The study gave a list of 150 to 200 TCR beta chains associated with cytomegalovirus. A further reported finding was that TCR beta sequences accurately predicted the HLA-A and HLA-B alleles for most subjects in the first cohort. In vitro tests confirmed that three of the cytomegalovirus-associated TCR beta chains recognize cytomegalovirus antigens. It was suggested by the authors that the approach could potentially be generalized to other disease states and immunological phenotypes. In a later analysis, several top co-occurrence clusters were reported to appear linked to parvovirus B19, influenza, CMV and Epstein-Barr virus. According to a later analysis, TCR association rates differed among HLA loci, with DRB1 alleles showing the most associated TCRs and HLA-C alleles showing the fewest. A cluster of highly shared sequence variants was judged likely to be a technical artifact of the sequencing pipeline. In a later genetic analysis, a missense DCLRE1C variant was associated with V-gene and J-gene trimming of TCR beta chains, and the association was replicated in an independent cohort. Cytomegalovirus status was reported to be diagnosed by the classifier with high specificity and sensitivity in both the original and validation cohorts. Correlated functional status among segregating V segments might reflect linkage disequilibrium, but an unknown experimental factor could not be ruled out. The earlier analysis of about 600 of the donors excluded some 15 rarely observed V segments, including chromosome 9 orphons, because counts were too low. Roughly uniform sequencing depth across donors was assumed in presence/absence analyses, although this assumption may not hold. Strong co-occurrence of HLA alleles, especially DR and DQ, made assigning TCR associations to individual alleles difficult. Across donors, most TCR sequences were observed very rarely, whereas some public TCRs were present in many individuals.

This clone was seen only once. It has no known antigen specificity. Per-base quality was not reported, and no clone a single base away is much larger than it. The library was generated by the immunoSEQ multiplex PCR assay. For the multiplex PCR, a mixture combining 60 forward primers for TCR Vbeta segments and 13 reverse primers for TCR Jbeta segments was used. A multiplex PCR assay on genomic DNA amplified the CDR3 region of rearranged TCR beta genes. The amplified TCR beta libraries were sequenced on the Illumina HiSeq System as 87-base-pair reads. Processing in the source paper ran as follows. Across the roughly 700 repertoires, a later analysis counted 60 million to 90 million unique TCR beta chains, roughly 11 million of which were shared by at least two donors. Raw reads were error-corrected and collapsed into unique sequences with a nearest-neighbor algorithm that merged closely related sequences to remove PCR and sequencing errors. To assign V, D and J gene segments, CDR3 sequences were aligned to IMGT reference sequences. For a sequence to be retained, at least a six-nucleotide match to both a V gene segment and a J gene segment was required. Rearrangements were called productive when the CDR3 lacked stop codons and stayed in frame with V and J; all others were non-productive. Following IMGT convention, CDR3 was defined as the stretch from the second conserved V-encoded cysteine up to the conserved J-encoded phenylalanine. The earlier analysis of some 600 of the donors excluded sequences that lacked an unambiguous match to a single V gene segment. An earlier analysis of several hundred of the donors called V segments functional above 56.7% productive rearrangements and segregating when the between-donor standard deviation exceeded 5%. To diagnose cytomegalovirus status from the catalog of TCR beta chain sequences, a statistical classification framework was built. A later analysis assigned V and J genes by comparing TCR nucleotide sequences with IMGT/GENE-DB human TR gene sequences. In a later analysis, CDR3 sequences and most-parsimonious VDJ recombination scenarios were assigned using the TCRdist pipeline. A later analysis defined each TCR beta chain by its CDR3 amino acid sequence plus V-gene family, and excluded reads lacking a unique V-gene family. As a way to deal with suspected cross-contamination and a sequencing artifact, a later analysis dropped hundreds of nucleotide sequences that were highly shared and had low generation probability. A later analysis calculated a clonal expansion index for each public chain from normalized within-repertoire ranks of inferred template counts. In a later analysis, generation probabilities were computed using a VDJ recombination model fitted to out-of-frame rearrangements, and the results were checked against IGoR. In a later analysis, hypergeometric tests were used to score TCR-TCR, TCR-HLA and TCR-CMV co-occurrence, with a repertoire-size bias correction applied to TCR pairs. False discovery rates were estimated in a later analysis by permuting HLA or CMV assignments 20 times. A later analysis grouped co-occurring TCRs with DBSCAN, adding TCRdist sequence similarity when clustering within HLA-allele-positive subsets. Repertoires with fewer than 30,000 or more than 120,000 public chains, plus five repertoires with anomalous nucleotide sharing, were excluded from co-occurrence clustering. TCRdb retrieved this table from immuneACCESS and kept in-frame rearrangements only. Not all clones are present; in checked studies, unresolved V genes account for under half, and no reason is known for the remainder. V and J calls and clone size follow that table, whereas D and trimming were derived from the DNA. Counted in this sample were 90,000 to 100,000 clones; around three fifths of them appeared once. The ten largest account for around 5.6% of the sample.

The cohort was made up of around 720 healthy bone marrow donors. Cohort members were all nominally healthy when sampled, although unrecorded immune exposures were likely present. The donor was CMV seropositive and belonged to the group of over 250 seropositive cohort members. A peripheral blood sample was collected from each donor, and TCR beta sequencing was performed on peripheral blood mononuclear cells. The Qiagen DNeasy Blood Extraction Kit was used to extract genomic DNA from the blood cell samples. This chain joins TRBV5-1 to TRBJ2-1, and 9 bases in between align with TRBD2. The sample consisted of PBMCs. The source of this sequence is a boy between 10 and 17 years old in good health and CMV-seropositive. The CDR3 protein is CASSSSGGWSLFFF. The bases are TGCGCCAGCAGCAGCAGCGGGGGGTGGTCCCTTTTTTTCTTC.